What follows are 23 T cell receptor beta chains derived from one specimen sequenced in a study of blood T cells in healthy people across ages. For the second PCR, which ran for about 6 to 12 cycles, a sample-barcoded 5' primer and a J-beta primer mix were used. TCRdb reprocessed the 5' RACE reads via MiXCR and lists one record per CDR3 protein. This table holds about 1.6 million distinct CDR3 sequences, about 35% found once. Sequencing was done on a sample of blood. All receptors come from a woman in her thirties in good health.

With regard to this clonotype: One junction end does not reproduce the germline sequence, and a read error may be involved. V is TRBV15 and J is TRBJ2-5; TRBD2 is a possible D gene (7 bases). CDR3 size: 16 residues. The germline V gene encodes CDR1 LNHNV and CDR2 YYDKDF (reference sequence). The CDR3 region is CATSREGGALQGTQYF. CDR3 nucleotides: TGTGCCACCAGCAGAGAAGGGGGGGCCCTCCAAGGGACCCAGTACTTC.

This clonotype was seen more than once but under ten times. The chain has TRBV20-1 and TRBJ2-3; the match to TRBD2 covers 7 bases. CDR1 and CDR2 from the germline V gene are DFQATT and SNEGSKA (reference sequence). With 3 bases clipped from V and 6 bases from J, the junction kept 12 bases outside the gene matches. The CDR3 loop spans 15 amino acids. The CDR3 sequence: CSASRASGLSDTQYF. In DNA, the CDR3 is TGCAGTGCTAGTAGGGCTAGCGGTCTCTCGGATACGCAGTATTTT.

This clonotype was observed a few times. The chain uses TRBV6-6 and TRBJ2-5; TRBD1 might be the D (6 bases). CDR1 and CDR2 from the germline V gene are MNHNY and SVGAGI (reference sequence). Between the trimmed V and J ends, which lost 6 bases and 9 bases, there was a span of 20 bases. The CDR3 spans 14 residues. The CDR3 DNA sequence: TGTGCCAGCAGAATACAGGGAACCGGTGTGGCCCAGTACTTC. This encodes CASRIQGTGVAQYF.

Concerning this clonotype itself: Sequence at one end of the junction differs from germline and may be a read error. The chain is built from TRBV9 and TRBJ2-5, with TRBD2 matching 10 bases. Germline loops: CDR1 SGDLS, CDR2 YYNGEE. This CDR3 is built from 15 residues. The CDR3: CASSVSSGSWETQYF. The DNA for the CDR3 is TGTGCCAGCAGCGTATCTAGCGGGAGTTGGGAGACCCAATACTTC.

The rearrangement uses TRBV20-1 and TRBJ2-5; TRBD2 aligns across 7 bases. V gave up 6 bases and J gave up 5 bases; unmatched junction bases: 9. The CDR3 sequence is 13 residues long. From germline, CDR1 is DFQATT and CDR2 SNEGSKA (reference sequence). The CDR3 nucleotides are TGCAGTGCGAGCGGGGCCCCGACGGAGACCCAGTACTTC. This translates into CSASGAPTETQYF.

This clonotype was picked up a small number of times. CDR3 sequence (DNA): TGTGCCAGCAGTTCCCTCCGACTAGCGGACAACTACAATGAGCAGTTCTTC. This sequence encodes CASSSLRLADNYNEQFF. This chain connects TRBV28 to TRBJ2-1; 9 positions match TRBD2. The CDR3 consists of 17 residues. V gave up 4 bases and J gave up 3 bases; unmatched junction bases: 10. Per the germline V gene, CDR1 is MDHEN and CDR2 is SYDVKM.

This chain uses TRBV4-2 with TRBJ2-4; 8 bases are shared with TRBD2. The germline gives CDR1 LGHNA, CDR2 YNFKEQ. The CDR3 covers 21 residues. V lost 2 bases to trimming and J lost 9 bases; unmatched junction nucleotides: 27. The CDR3 here is CASSQSRESGGLPGGLFIQYF. CDR3 DNA: TGTGCCAGCAGCCAATCCCGGGAAAGCGGGGGCCTACCGGGGGGGCTGTTCATTCAGTACTTC.

The rearrangement joins TRBV5-1 to TRBJ2-1; weak D call: TRBD2 (6 bases). The germline CDR1 and CDR2 sequences are SGHRS and YFSETQ. V was shortened by 4 bases and J by 10 bases, with 18 bases between the two germline ends. This CDR3 contains 14 residues. CDR3 region: CASSHGGVWAEQFF. CDR3 nucleotide sequence: TGCGCCAGCAGCCACGGCGGGGTTTGGGCCGAGCAGTTCTTC.

This clonotype was picked up one time. This sequence may be a read error, since a much larger clone differs from it by one base. The chain uses TRBV5-1 and TRBJ2-5, with no clear D. The J call may be incorrect, as the DNA end agrees better with TRBJ2-7. The germline gives CDR1 SGHRS, CDR2 YFSETQ. The CDR3 contains 14 residues. In DNA form, the CDR3 reads TGCGCCAGCACCTCAGATGGCTACCGCTACGAGCAGTACTTC. It translates to CASTSDGYRYEQYF.

This clonotype was detected a few times. This chain's CDR3 is CASSLARGTVYGYTF. The CDR3 DNA follows: TGTGCCAGCAGTTTAGCGCGGGGGACAGTCTATGGCTACACCTTC. V and J are TRBV12-3 or TRBV12-4 and TRBJ1-2, with TRBD1 matching over 7 bases. V lost 0 bases to trimming and J lost 4 bases; unmatched junction nucleotides: 5. This CDR3 comprises 15 residues.

On this clonotype itself: A much larger clone is a single base away; this may be a read error. The V call is TRBV27, the J call TRBJ2-7; 8 bases map to TRBD2. This CDR3 contains 15 residues. Germline CDR1 MNHEY, CDR2 SMNVEV (reference sequence). In DNA, the CDR3 is TGTGCCAGCAGTTCGCTAGCGGGCCGTTCCTACAAGCAGTACTTC. It specifies CASSSLAGRSYKQYF.

The chain is built from TRBV7-3 and TRBJ2-1; 16 nucleotides match TRBD2. With 5 bases clipped from V and 3 bases from J, the junction kept 7 bases outside the gene matches. The germline V gene has CDR1 SGHTA and CDR2 FQGTGA. The CDR3 length is 18 residues. CDR3 sequence (DNA): TGTGCCAGCAGCCCTGGGACTAGCGGGGGGGCGTTCTACAATGAGCAGTTCTTC. It yields the protein CASSPGTSGGAFYNEQFF.

This clonotype appeared a few times. The V call is TRBV6-1, the J call TRBJ2-1, with TRBD2 as a possible D gene (5 bases). Trimming cost V 1 base and J 2 bases, with 15 bases left between them. This CDR3 comprises 17 residues. Germline CDR1 MNHNS, CDR2 SASEGT. The CDR3 loop reads CASSEEDLRTTYNEQFF. Here the CDR3 DNA reads TGTGCCAGCAGTGAAGAGGACTTGCGGACCACCTACAATGAGCAGTTCTTC.

This rearrangement joins TRBV6-1 to TRBJ1-1; no firm D call. Looked up from germline, CDR1 is MNHNS and CDR2 is SASEGT. Trimming left V 6 bases short and J 7 bases short, with 12 bases between. The CDR3 is 12 amino acids. This CDR3 reads CASRVVHIEAFF. The CDR3 coding sequence is TGTGCCAGCAGGGTTGTCCACATTGAAGCTTTCTTT.

The chain employs TRBV14 and TRBJ2-5, with D perhaps matching TRBD1 (6 bases). CDR1 and CDR2 (germline): SGHDN, FVKESK. V lost 3 bases, J lost 5 bases, and 16 bases lay in between. This CDR3 is built from 15 residues. The DNA of the CDR3 is TGTGCCAGCAGCCACCTGACAGGATCCCCTGAGACCCAGTACTTC. It specifies CASSHLTGSPETQYF.

The gene calls are TRBV9 and TRBJ1-4; D call uncertain. V was pared by 3 bases and J by 1 base, with 13 bases between. The CDR3 has 16 amino acids. The germline gives CDR1 SGDLS, CDR2 YYNGEE. The CDR3 DNA reads TGTGCCAGCAGCGGCTTGCCGTCGGTAACTAATGAAAAACTGTTTTTT. This gives the protein CASSGLPSVTNEKLFF.

This clonotype was detected only a few times. The gene calls are TRBV5-1 and TRBJ1-4; D is uncertain. This CDR3 is 15 amino acids long. Germline values: CDR1 SGHRS, CDR2 YFSETQ. V was clipped by 2 bases and J by 6 bases, with 14 bases between them. CDR3: CASSLSTVRDEKLFF. Written as DNA, the CDR3 is TGCGCCAGCAGCTTAAGTACCGTCCGTGATGAAAAACTGTTTTTT.

This clonotype appeared many times. V usage is TRBV29-1 and J usage is TRBJ2-7, with D perhaps given as TRBD1 or TRBD2 (6 bases each). The CDR3 runs 19 residues. V dropped 6 bases and J dropped 2 bases, with 32 bases sitting between them. Per germline, CDR1 SQVTM and CDR2 ANQGSEA. CDR3 in amino acids: CSVANKGGRQAPPPYEQYF. The CDR3 DNA reads as TGCAGCGTCGCGAATAAGGGAGGTCGACAGGCACCTCCCCCCTACGAGCAGTACTTC.

This clonotype showed up just a few times. The V and J genes are TRBV28 and TRBJ2-5, with D possibly matching TRBD1 (5 bases). Germline assignment: CDR1 MDHEN and CDR2 SYDVKM. The CDR3 sequence is 14 residues long. V was cut by 5 bases and J by 1 base, with 11 bases left in between. The CDR3 DNA follows: TGTGCCAGCAGTAGCCCCGACAGCCAAGAGACCCAGTACTTC. It yields the protein CASSSPDSQETQYF.

There are a few counts of this clonotype. This chain links TRBV3-1 with TRBJ2-1, with 9 bases fitting TRBD2. Per the germline V gene, CDR1 is LGHDT and CDR2 is YNNKEL (reference sequence). The CDR3 extends over 20 amino acids. V shed 1 base, J shed 2 bases, and the junction held 15 bases outside the gene matches. Here the CDR3 reads CASSQVAGGLLAGPYNEQFF. CDR3 nucleotides: TGTGCCAGCAGCCAAGTTGCAGGGGGACTTCTAGCGGGACCCTACAATGAGCAGTTCTTC.

The chain recombines TRBV11-2 with TRBJ2-7; perhaps D is TRBD1 or TRBD2 (5 bases each). The CDR3 is 15 amino acids. Looked up from germline, CDR1 is SGHAT and CDR2 is FQNNGV. The ends were cut back, 3 bases at V and 0 bases at J, with 12 bases in the middle. CDR3 DNA sequence: TGTGCCAGCAGCTTGTCAGAGGGGTTCTCCTACGAGCAGTACTTC. As protein: CASSLSEGFSYEQYF.

This chain connects TRBV5-5 to TRBJ2-7, with D possibly matching TRBD1 (6 bases). The CDR3 consists of 16 residues. The germline V and J ends were trimmed by 3 bases and 1 base, with 17 bases remaining between them. Germline CDR1 is SGHKS and CDR2 is YYEKEE (reference sequence). The CDR3 region is CASSSDRQVVSYEQYF. The CDR3 DNA sequence: TGTGCCAGCAGCTCGGACAGACAGGTCGTTTCCTACGAGCAGTACTTC.

This clonotype was found a few times. The chain uses TRBV15 and TRBJ1-2, with D possibly TRBD1 on 5 matching bases. Looked up from germline, CDR1 is LNHNV and CDR2 is YYDKDF (reference sequence). The CDR3 has 12 amino acids. V was shortened by 1 base and J by 13 bases, with 13 bases between the two germline ends. CDR3 nucleotide sequence: TGTGCCACCAGCAGAGGAGAGGGGTTTATCACCTTC. Translation: CATSRGEGFITF.